Presented here are 15 T cell receptor beta chains from one specimen sequenced in a study of regulatory T cells in long-lasting Graves disease. Arm-PCR of CDR3 regions and iRepertoire HTBI primers were used to build TCR beta libraries. TCRdb reanalysed the multiplex PCR reads using MiXCR and keeps one entry per CDR3 protein. The sample gives about 660,000 distinct CDR3 sequences, about 30% of which show up once; around 42% is in the top ten. Time point given: persistent/refractory GD, antithyroid drugs over 5 years with positive TRAb. TCR sequences were obtained from RNA taken from PBMCs. Sequenced here: peripheral blood mononuclear cells (PBMCs), sampled when the disease was refractory, from a patient treated with antithyroid drugs. Source of these receptors: a female donor with Graves disease.

The rearrangement uses TRBV11-2 and TRBJ2-7, with 7 bases fitting TRBD2. Trimming took 3 bases from V and 3 from J; bases not matched to a gene: 8. The CDR3 is 15 residues long. Germline V gene sequence: CDR1 SGHAT, CDR2 FQNNGV. As DNA, the CDR3 is TGTGCCAGCAGCTTTTCGACGCGGGAGCACTACGAGCAGTACTTC. This codes for CASSFSTREHYEQYF.

This clonotype has a count of ten or more. J is TRBJ1-4 and V is TRBV20-1; D not resolved. V lost 3 bases, J lost 11 bases, and 19 bases lay in between. This CDR3 contains 14 residues. CDR1 and CDR2 (germline): DFQATT, SNEGSKA (reference sequence). As DNA, the CDR3 is TGCAGTGCTAGGCCTTTCCCAAGGGCAGGTAAACTGTTTTTT. The encoded protein is CSARPFPRAGKLFF.

This clonotype appeared a few times. V and J are TRBV28 and TRBJ1-2; D is ambiguous. Germline-derived CDR1 and CDR2 are MDHEN and SYDVKM. Trimming shortened V by 5 bases and J by 7 bases, and 11 bases separated the two germline ends. The CDR3 is 12 residues long. The CDR3 nucleotides are TGTGCCAGCAGTCCCAACAGCTCTGGCTACACCTTC. Its translation: CASSPNSSGYTF.

Ten or more counts support this clonotype. V usage is TRBV28 and J usage is TRBJ1-2; D unclear. The CDR3 runs to 13 residues. The V end was cut by 6 bases, the J end by 8 bases, with 16 bases between. The germline gives CDR1 MDHEN, CDR2 SYDVKM. The CDR3 is CASSHGHLGGYTF. The CDR3 DNA reads as TGTGCCAGCAGCCACGGGCACCTTGGGGGCTACACCTTC.

In its sample, this clonotype was seen a few times. V gene TRBV24-1 combines with J gene TRBJ2-5, with 7 bases matching TRBD2. The length of the CDR3 is 12 residues. With 5 bases clipped from V and 5 bases from J, the junction kept 1 base outside the gene matches. Germline-derived CDR1 and CDR2 are KGHDR and SFDVKD. CDR3 in amino acids: CATSGEGETQYF. DNA of the CDR3: TGTGCCACCAGTGGGGAGGGGGAGACCCAGTACTTC.

The rearrangement links TRBV5-4 to TRBJ2-2; maybe TRBD2 (6 bases). The CDR3 extends over 14 amino acids. V was cut by 4 bases and J by 2 bases, with 9 bases left in between. Germline values: CDR1 SGHNT, CDR2 YYREEE (reference sequence). The CDR3 loop reads CASSRGINTGELFF. For the CDR3, the DNA is TGTGCCAGCAGCCGCGGGATCAACACCGGGGAGCTGTTTTTT.

In its sample, this clonotype was seen many times. The V call is TRBV2, the J call TRBJ1-1; D possibly corresponds to TRBD1 (5 bases). CDR1 SNHLY and CDR2 FYNNEI come from the germline V gene. The germline V and J ends were trimmed by 0 bases and 5 bases, with 10 bases remaining between them. The CDR3 is 14 residues long. The CDR3 reads CASSEAPGKTEAFF. CDR3 coding DNA: TGTGCCAGCAGTGAAGCGCCAGGGAAGACTGAAGCTTTCTTT.

The sample holds one count of this clonotype. The rearrangement joins TRBV10-3 to TRBJ1-1; perhaps TRBD1 as D (5 bases). The CDR3 contains 13 residues. V gave up 8 bases and J gave up 6 bases, with 16 bases separating them. Germline loops: CDR1 ENHRY, CDR2 SYGVKD. DNA for the CDR3: TGTGCCATCGGGGGGATCAGAGGCGCTGAAGCTTTCTTT. Protein sequence: CAIGGIRGAEAFF.

The chain uses TRBV7-6 and TRBJ1-1; TRBD1 agrees at 7 bases. Germline CDR1 and CDR2: SGHVS and FNYEAQ. This CDR3 comprises 14 residues. The V segment lost 2 bases and the J segment 5 bases; nucleotides outside the gene matches: 5. DNA of the CDR3: TGTGCCAGCAGCTTAAAGGGGGCTGGAACTGAAGCTTTCTTT. Translated, it gives CASSLKGAGTEAFF.

The chain is built from TRBV2 and TRBJ1-4; 8 bases align to TRBD1. Germline V gene lookup returns CDR1 SNHLY and CDR2 FYNNEI. J was trimmed by 6 bases and V by 7 bases; bases with no gene match: 4. This CDR3 region has 13 residues. The CDR3 DNA follows: TGTGCCAGCAATGCAGGGGGCTATGAAAAACTGTTTTTT. Protein sequence: CASNAGGYEKLFF.

The table lists this clonotype with a few counts. The chain employs TRBV19 and TRBJ2-7; TRBD1 might be the D (5 bases). This CDR3 contains 14 residues. CDR1 is LNHDA and CDR2 is SQIVND in the germline V gene (reference sequence). Trimming left V 8 bases short and J 2 bases short, with 16 bases between. The CDR3 sequence: CASGASTAPYEQYF. CDR3 bases: TGTGCCAGTGGCGCATCGACAGCTCCCTACGAGCAGTACTTC.

This clonotype was seen a few times. V and J are TRBV15 and TRBJ1-5, with D uncertain. In germline, CDR1 is LNHNV, CDR2 YYDKDF (reference sequence). V was pared by 0 bases and J by 12 bases, with 12 bases between. This CDR3 is 13 amino acids long. CDR3 residues: CATSREAGMGQHF. In DNA, the CDR3 is TGTGCCACCAGCAGAGAAGCTGGGATGGGCCAGCATTTT.

This clonotype has a handful of counts. The chain links TRBV28 to TRBJ2-5; 8 bases fit TRBD2. Trimming at V came to 5 bases and at J to 4 bases, leaving 9 bases not matched to a gene. The CDR3 consists of 15 residues. Germline V gives CDR1 MDHEN, CDR2 SYDVKM. CDR3 sequence: CASSKTGGDGETQYF. The CDR3 nucleotides are TGTGCCAGCAGTAAGACGGGAGGGGATGGAGAGACCCAGTACTTC.

In its sample, this clonotype was seen once. The chain uses TRBV5-1 and TRBJ2-7; TRBD1 matches 8 bases. CDR3 size: 15 residues. Germline loops: CDR1 SGHRS, CDR2 YFSETQ. V lost 0 bases, J lost 5 bases, and 7 bases stayed unmatched. The CDR3 DNA reads as TGCGCCAGCAGCTTGGTTGCAGGGGGCATGGACGAGCAGTACTTC. Translated, it gives CASSLVAGGMDEQYF. Filled out from reference TRBV5-1 and TRBJ2-7, the complete variable domain reads KAGVTQTPRYLIKTRGQQVTLSCSPISGHRSVSWYQQTPGQGLQFLFEYFSETQRNKGNFPGRFSGRQFSNSRSEMNVSTLELGDSALYLCASSLVAGGMDEQYFGPGTRLTVT.

The rearrangement uses TRBV29-1 and TRBJ1-4; 7 bases are a match to TRBD1. The CDR3 runs 13 residues. V lost 6 bases and J lost 6; bases outside the gene matches: 7. From germline, CDR1 is SQVTM and CDR2 ANQGSEA. The DNA for the CDR3 is TGCAGCGTCAAGACAGGGTGGGATGAAAAACTGTTTTTT. Translation: CSVKTGWDEKLFF.